The T cell receptor beta chain under discussion was sequenced for a study of T cell responses to AZD1222 COVID-19 vaccine. Concerning this clone itself: Its antigen is not identified.

Findings and limits, study-wide: The number of AZD1222 recipients seropositive at baseline was only five to seven.

Profiled with immunoSEQ multiplex PCR; TCRdb holds only in-frame clones, not every one. The sample holds around 170,000 clones, about nine tenths seen once. In germline, CDR1 is MDHEN, CDR2 SYDVKM. V was shortened by 8 bases and J by 4 bases, with 17 bases between the two germline ends. The CDR3 runs to 14 residues. The TCR originated in an adult in good health. The J gene is TRBJ1-2, the V gene TRBV28; D is possibly TRBD1 (6 bases). Sequences were derived from peripheral blood, sampled on day 0 of AZD1222 vaccination. CDR3: CASEDSGPFYGYTF. CDR3 coding DNA: TGTGCCAGCGAGGACAGTGGACCTTTCTATGGCTACACCTTC.